The present T cell receptor beta chain was sequenced within a study of shared clonotypes between healthy human individuals. Study-wide results and caveats: Naive subsets typically showed greater estimated richness than memory subsets. The study sampled only blood, and tissue repertoires likely differ.

A word on this clone: Its antigen is as yet unknown.

The method was immunoSEQ multiplex PCR; TCRdb's version includes in-frame clones alone and lacks a portion of them. This table holds 2 million or so clones, 85% to 95% found once. With V trimmed by 3 bases and J by 0 bases, 7 bases remained unmatched. CDR3 length equals 19 residues. Germline CDR1 and CDR2: SGHRS and YFSETQ. V is TRBV5-1 and J is TRBJ1-6; the match to TRBD1 covers 12 bases. The TCR was taken from a man younger than 35 in good health. Sequences were obtained from naive CD4+ T cells sorted from blood. Regarding subset: CD45RA+ positively selected. As DNA, the CDR3 is TGCGCCAGCAGCTACTACGGGACAGGGGGCTTCTCCTATAATTCACCCCTCCACTTT. As protein: CASSYYGTGGFSYNSPLHF.